This T cell receptor (beta chain) was observed in a study of blood T cell repertoires in COVID-19. Original processing methods: Quantification of nucleated cells was approximated via reference gene primer amplification. Assay used: immunoSEQ multiplex PCR; TCRdb lists only in-frame clones, some missing. The DNA was the basis for D and trimming; V, J and clone size are from that table. This table has about 73,000 clones, about 79% appearing once. The sequencing sample was made of peripheral blood. The source of this sequence is a woman aged 55 to 70 with acute or convalescent COVID-19.

CDR3 amino acids: CASSPSQLSDEQYF. The DNA for the CDR3 is TGTGCCAGCTCACCAAGCCAGTTGAGCGACGAGCAGTACTTC. The genes are TRBV18 and TRBJ2-7, with D unclear. The CDR3 loop spans 14 amino acids. The germline V gene has CDR1 KGHSH and CDR2 LQKENI. Deletions cut 2 bases from V and 5 bases from J, with 13 bases between.